A selection of T cell receptor beta chains follows, all from one sample in a study of blood T cell repertoires in COVID-19. The protocol was immunoSEQ multiplex PCR, while the TCRdb copy is restricted to in-frame clones and leaves out a portion. The table has 200,000 or so clones, 79% seen once; the top ten hold 15% to 20%. Input material: peripheral blood. These receptors were collected from a man in his fifties or sixties with active or convalescent COVID-19. Each CDR3 is given with its conserved first and last residue. The order of the fields is V gene, J gene, clone size, D gene, CDR3 DNA, CDR3 protein. The D gene is left open where the match is weak. Where a row states a size, it is once, few, many or the class of an expanded clone; other rows omit it.

v_gene: TRBV28
j_gene: TRBJ1-3
abundance: -
d_gene: -
CDR3nt: TGTGCCAGCAGAGACTCGACAGAAAAAGGAAACACCATATATTTT
CDR3aa: CASRDSTEKGNTIYF

v_gene: TRBV18
j_gene: TRBJ1-4
abundance: -
d_gene: -
CDR3nt: TGTGCCAGCTCACCGAGCCTCCGAGGGAACGAAAAACTGTTTTTT
CDR3aa: CASSPSLRGNEKLFF

v_gene: TRBV7-2
j_gene: TRBJ2-2
abundance: -
d_gene: TRBD1
CDR3nt: TGTGCCAGCAGCCGGGACAGGGGAATTACCGGGGAGCTGTTTTTT
CDR3aa: CASSRDRGITGELFF

v_gene: TRBV18
j_gene: TRBJ1-1
abundance: few
d_gene: TRBD1
CDR3nt: TGTGCCAGCTCACCACAGGGACAGGGGATGGCTTTCTTT
CDR3aa: CASSPQGQGMAFF

v_gene: TRBV2
j_gene: TRBJ1-1
abundance: once
d_gene: -
CDR3nt: TGTGCCAGCAGTGACAGGGAGGGCACTGAAGCTTTCTTT
CDR3aa: CASSDREGTEAFF

v_gene: TRBV27
j_gene: TRBJ1-2
abundance: -
d_gene: -
CDR3nt: TGTGCCAGCAGGCAACTAGACCTACCGCTAGGGGGCTACACCTTC
CDR3aa: CASRQLDLPLGGYTF

v_gene: TRBV6-5
j_gene: TRBJ2-5
abundance: -
d_gene: TRBD1
CDR3nt: TGTGCCACCGAGGACAGGCTTGAAGAGACCCAGTACTTC
CDR3aa: CATEDRLEETQYF

v_gene: TRBV2
j_gene: TRBJ2-1
abundance: -
d_gene: TRBD2
CDR3nt: TGTGCCAGCAGGGTTAGCGGGAGTGCATACAATGAGCAGTTCTTC
CDR3aa: CASRVSGSAYNEQFF

v_gene: TRBV6-2/TRBV6-3
j_gene: TRBJ2-5
abundance: -
d_gene: -
CDR3nt: TGTGCCAGCAGTTATCCATTGGAAGGGAAGGACTCCCAGTACTTC
CDR3aa: CASSYPLEGKDSQYF

v_gene: TRBV2
j_gene: TRBJ1-3
abundance: -
d_gene: -
CDR3nt: TGTGCCAGCCCCTCAGGCTCTGGAAACACCATATATTTT
CDR3aa: CASPSGSGNTIYF

v_gene: TRBV7-9
j_gene: TRBJ1-1
abundance: -
d_gene: -
CDR3nt: TGTGCCAGCAGCTCACAGGCTCTGAACACTGAAGCTTTCTTT
CDR3aa: CASSSQALNTEAFF

v_gene: TRBV2
j_gene: TRBJ1-2
abundance: -
d_gene: -
CDR3nt: TGTGCCAGCAGTGAAGGAACAGCCCCCGAGGGAGGCTACACCTTC
CDR3aa: CASSEGTAPEGGYTF

v_gene: TRBV29-1
j_gene: TRBJ2-7
abundance: -
d_gene: TRBD2
CDR3nt: TGCAGCGTTGTTTGGGCTAGCGGGAGAGGCGAGCAGTACTTC
CDR3aa: CSVVWASGRGEQYF

v_gene: TRBV28
j_gene: TRBJ1-1
abundance: -
d_gene: -
CDR3nt: TGTGCCAGCCGCTCGGACACTGAAGCTTTCTTT
CDR3aa: CASRSDTEAFF

v_gene: TRBV11-3
j_gene: TRBJ2-7
abundance: -
d_gene: -
CDR3nt: TGTGCCAGCAGCGCTAGCTCCTACGAGCAGTACTTC
CDR3aa: CASSASSYEQYF

v_gene: TRBV24-1
j_gene: TRBJ1-4
abundance: -
d_gene: -
CDR3nt: TGTGCCACCAGTGATTCCAGGGGCTCAGCAACTAATGAAAAACTGTTTTTT
CDR3aa: CATSDSRGSATNEKLFF

v_gene: TRBV18
j_gene: TRBJ1-4
abundance: few
d_gene: -
CDR3nt: TGTGCCAGCTCTGAGACAGATAATGAAAAACTGTTTTTT
CDR3aa: CASSETDNEKLFF

v_gene: TRBV3-1/TRBV3-2
j_gene: TRBJ1-2
abundance: medium-sized
d_gene: -
CDR3nt: TGTGCCAGCAGCCAGGCAGGTGCTGGCTATGGCTACACCTTC
CDR3aa: CASSQAGAGYGYTF

v_gene: TRBV7-8
j_gene: TRBJ1-2
abundance: -
d_gene: TRBD1
CDR3nt: TGTGCCAGCAGCAGAGGACAGGGGAGGGCAAATGGCTACACCTTC
CDR3aa: CASSRGQGRANGYTF

v_gene: TRBV30
j_gene: TRBJ1-5
abundance: -
d_gene: -
CDR3nt: TGTGCCTGGAGTGTAAGGGCAGGGACAAGCAATCAGCCCCAGCATTTT
CDR3aa: CAWSVRAGTSNQPQHF

v_gene: TRBV2
j_gene: TRBJ2-3
abundance: -
d_gene: -
CDR3nt: TGTGCCAGCAGTGAAGATCGGGGGAGCACAGATACGCAGTATTTT
CDR3aa: CASSEDRGSTDTQYF

v_gene: TRBV7-3
j_gene: TRBJ2-2
abundance: -
d_gene: TRBD2
CDR3nt: TGTGCCAGCAGCTTAGTAGCGGGAGGGCGGACCGGGGAGCTGTTTTTT
CDR3aa: CASSLVAGGRTGELFF

v_gene: TRBV12-3/TRBV12-4
j_gene: TRBJ2-7
abundance: -
d_gene: -
CDR3nt: TGTGCCAGCAGTTTTGGGCAGGGCTACGAGCAGTACTTC
CDR3aa: CASSFGQGYEQYF

v_gene: TRBV7-9
j_gene: TRBJ1-2
abundance: -
d_gene: TRBD1
CDR3nt: TGTGCCAGCAGCCTGACAGGGGGCGGAGGCTACACCTTC
CDR3aa: CASSLTGGGGYTF

v_gene: TRBV6-1
j_gene: TRBJ2-1
abundance: -
d_gene: TRBD2
CDR3nt: TGTGCCAGCAGTGAAGCCTTGCGGGAGATGAATGAGCAGTTCTTC
CDR3aa: CASSEALREMNEQFF

v_gene: TRBV28
j_gene: TRBJ1-4
abundance: -
d_gene: -
CDR3nt: TGTGCCAGCAAGGAGACAGTAAAGGAAAAACTGTTTTTT
CDR3aa: CASKETVKEKLFF

v_gene: TRBV19
j_gene: TRBJ1-2
abundance: many
d_gene: -
CDR3nt: TGTGCCAGTAGTACCCCCCCGGGGGGAGCCCACTACAACTATGGCTACACCTTC
CDR3aa: CASSTPPGGAHYNYGYTF

v_gene: TRBV28
j_gene: TRBJ2-3
abundance: -
d_gene: -
CDR3nt: TGTGCCAGCAGTCCCTGGGGAGCGGGCCCCACAGATACGCAGTATTTT
CDR3aa: CASSPWGAGPTDTQYF

v_gene: TRBV5-6
j_gene: TRBJ1-1
abundance: -
d_gene: TRBD1
CDR3nt: TGTGCCAGCAGCATTAACGGACAGGGGAACACTGAAGCTTTCTTT
CDR3aa: CASSINGQGNTEAFF

v_gene: TRBV10-3
j_gene: TRBJ2-3
abundance: -
d_gene: TRBD2
CDR3nt: TGTGCCATAAGTAGCCCGCCGGGACTAGGGAGCACAGATACGCAGTATTTT
CDR3aa: CAISSPPGLGSTDTQYF

v_gene: TRBV4-2
j_gene: TRBJ1-6
abundance: -
d_gene: -
CDR3nt: TGTGCCAGCAGCCAAGATCTCGGGGATCGGGATTCACCCCTCCACTTT
CDR3aa: CASSQDLGDRDSPLHF

v_gene: TRBV7-6
j_gene: TRBJ2-7
abundance: -
d_gene: -
CDR3nt: TGTGCCAGCAGCCCCAGGGGACATGCGAGCGGGATTGGGGACGAGCAGTACTTC
CDR3aa: CASSPRGHASGIGDEQYF

v_gene: TRBV28
j_gene: TRBJ1-2
abundance: -
d_gene: TRBD1
CDR3nt: TGTGCCAGCAGTTTGGGGACAGGGGGCTATGGCTACACCTTC
CDR3aa: CASSLGTGGYGYTF

v_gene: TRBV7-3
j_gene: TRBJ2-1
abundance: once
d_gene: -
CDR3nt: TGTGCCAGCAGCTTAGGCACCCCGGGGGATGAGCAGTTCTTC
CDR3aa: CASSLGTPGDEQFF

v_gene: TRBV7-9
j_gene: TRBJ2-1
abundance: -
d_gene: TRBD1
CDR3nt: TGTGCCAGCAGCCTTTTTGGGCAACAGGGGGCGAAGGACAATGAGCAGTTCTTC
CDR3aa: CASSLFGQQGAKDNEQFF

v_gene: TRBV29-1
j_gene: TRBJ2-1
abundance: -
d_gene: -
CDR3nt: TGCAGCGTTGAGGTATGGGAGAGCTCCTACAATGAGCAGTTCTTC
CDR3aa: CSVEVWESSYNEQFF

v_gene: TRBV5-1
j_gene: TRBJ2-3
abundance: once
d_gene: TRBD1
CDR3nt: TGCGCCAGCAGCTTGGGAGGACAGGCAGGTACGCAGTATTTT
CDR3aa: CASSLGGQAGTQYF

v_gene: TRBV12-3/TRBV12-4
j_gene: TRBJ2-3
abundance: -
d_gene: -
CDR3nt: TGTGCCAGCAGTTTACTCACAGATACGCAGTATTTT
CDR3aa: CASSLLTDTQYF

v_gene: TRBV12-3/TRBV12-4
j_gene: TRBJ2-4
abundance: -
d_gene: -
CDR3nt: TGTGCCAGCAGTCTTTTTACCGGGGACATTCAGTACTTC
CDR3aa: CASSLFTGDIQYF

v_gene: TRBV5-1
j_gene: TRBJ2-7
abundance: -
d_gene: TRBD2
CDR3nt: TGCGCCAGCAGCTTGAGACTAGCGGGAGGCGAGCAGTACTTC
CDR3aa: CASSLRLAGGEQYF

v_gene: TRBV4-1
j_gene: TRBJ2-7
abundance: -
d_gene: -
CDR3nt: TGCGCCAGCAGCACCCGGACAGACTACGAGCAGTACTTC
CDR3aa: CASSTRTDYEQYF

v_gene: TRBV20-1
j_gene: TRBJ2-7
abundance: -
d_gene: TRBD2
CDR3nt: TGCAGTGCTAGTCGGGCTAGCGGGACCTACGAGCAGTACTTC
CDR3aa: CSASRASGTYEQYF

v_gene: TRBV4-3
j_gene: TRBJ2-1
abundance: -
d_gene: -
CDR3nt: TGCGCCAGCAGCCTGCTTGCGGGCTCCTACAATGAGCAGTTCTTC
CDR3aa: CASSLLAGSYNEQFF

v_gene: TRBV18
j_gene: TRBJ2-6
abundance: -
d_gene: -
CDR3nt: TGTGCCAGCTCAGAACTCTCTGGGGCCAACGTCCTGACTTTC
CDR3aa: CASSELSGANVLTF

v_gene: TRBV18
j_gene: TRBJ2-2
abundance: -
d_gene: -
CDR3nt: TGTGCCAGCTCACCCGGGGTCAACATCGGGGAGCTGTTTTTT
CDR3aa: CASSPGVNIGELFF

v_gene: TRBV18
j_gene: TRBJ2-5
abundance: -
d_gene: -
CDR3nt: TGTGCCAGCTCGCCCGCCAGGGACATCCGGACAGAGACCCAGTACTTC
CDR3aa: CASSPARDIRTETQYF

v_gene: TRBV6-6
j_gene: TRBJ1-1
abundance: -
d_gene: TRBD1
CDR3nt: TGTGCCACCAGGGACAGAATGAACACTGAAGCTTTCTTT
CDR3aa: CATRDRMNTEAFF

v_gene: TRBV7-9
j_gene: TRBJ1-1
abundance: -
d_gene: -
CDR3nt: TGTGCCAGCCTAGAGGGAGTGAACACTGAAGCTTTCTTT
CDR3aa: CASLEGVNTEAFF

v_gene: TRBV4-1
j_gene: TRBJ2-3
abundance: once
d_gene: -
CDR3nt: TGCGCCAGCAGCCAAGGGACAGTTACCACAGATACGCAGTATTTT
CDR3aa: CASSQGTVTTDTQYF

v_gene: TRBV28
j_gene: TRBJ1-4
abundance: -
d_gene: TRBD1
CDR3nt: TGTGCCAGCAGCCCGGCCGGGGGGACAGGGTCCGGAAAACTGTTTTTT
CDR3aa: CASSPAGGTGSGKLFF

v_gene: TRBV4-2
j_gene: TRBJ2-7
abundance: -
d_gene: -
CDR3nt: TGTGCCAGCAGCCAGGTGGGACTCTCCTACGAGCAGTACTTC
CDR3aa: CASSQVGLSYEQYF

v_gene: TRBV27
j_gene: TRBJ2-7
abundance: -
d_gene: -
CDR3nt: TGTGCCAGCAGTCCAAGCACCGACAGGACTTACGAGCAGTACTTC
CDR3aa: CASSPSTDRTYEQYF